These 20 T cell receptor beta chains share one sample of origin, sequenced in a study of cytomegalovirus exposure and HLA in healthy donors. Amplification used 60 Vbeta primers and 13 Jbeta primers. The assay was immunoSEQ multiplex PCR, and TCRdb's table has in-frame clones only and misses some. Of approximately 140,000 clones listed, more than 70% are singletons. The sample taken for sequencing was PBMCs. The receptors stem from a middle-aged man in good health and CMV-seronegative.

The chain employs TRBV5-1 and TRBJ2-5, with D unclear. Germline lookup yields CDR1 SGHRS and CDR2 YFSETQ. The CDR3 spans 14 residues. Trimming pared 0 bases from V and 5 bases from J, leaving 11 bases between. The CDR3 reads CASSLAKSEETQYF. The CDR3 nucleotides are TGCGCCAGCAGCTTGGCCAAGAGTGAGGAGACCCAGTACTTC.

This chain joins TRBV19 and TRBJ2-2; D gene ambiguous. There are 14 residues in the CDR3. V shed 5 bases and J shed 4 bases, with 11 bases lying between them. CDR1 and CDR2 from the germline V gene are LNHDA and SQIVND (reference sequence). The CDR3 nucleotides are TGTGCCAGTAGTTTCCTCCCCGGCACCGGGGAGCTGTTTTTT. Its translation is CASSFLPGTGELFF.

The chain couples TRBV5-1 to TRBJ1-4; 12 bases line up with TRBD1. V shed 4 bases and J 7 bases; nucleotides not matched to a gene: 11. Germline loops: CDR1 SGHRS, CDR2 YFSETQ. The CDR3 covers 17 residues. The CDR3 sequence is CASSVSGTGGLGEKLFF. The CDR3 DNA sequence: TGCGCCAGCAGCGTCTCCGGGACAGGGGGCTTAGGTGAAAAACTGTTTTTT.

This chain connects TRBV2 to TRBJ2-1; possibly TRBD2 for D (5 bases). CDR3 length equals 15 residues. Trimming took off 7 bases at V and 4 bases at J, with 17 bases between the two ends. CDR1 is SNHLY and CDR2 is FYNNEI in the germline V gene. Here the CDR3 reads CASIIAAATYNEQFF. DNA for the CDR3: TGTGCCAGCATAATCGCAGCGGCGACTTACAATGAGCAGTTCTTC.

The CDR3 reads CASSSDRVSNTGELFF. The CDR3 DNA reads as TGTGCCAGCAGCTCCGACAGGGTCTCGAACACCGGGGAGCTGTTTTTT. The chain recombines TRBV5-4 with TRBJ2-2, with TRBD1 matching over 7 bases. The CDR3 spans 16 residues. Germline CDR1 SGHNT, CDR2 YYREEE (reference sequence). The trim removed 3 bases at V and 0 bases at J, leaving 5 bases unmatched.

V usage is TRBV7-2 and J usage is TRBJ2-7, with D perhaps TRBD1 (7 bases). This CDR3 comprises 19 residues. Between the trimmed V and J ends, which lost 4 bases and 1 base, there was a span of 26 bases. Germline V CDR1 and CDR2: SGHTA, FQGNSA. DNA of the CDR3: TGTGCCAGCAGCTACCAGGGGGGTCCTACTACTCACCATTCCTACGAGCAGTACTTC. This gives the protein CASSYQGGPTTHHSYEQYF.

The chain links TRBV5-5 to TRBJ2-5, with a tentative D call TRBD1 (5 bases). The CDR3 covers 14 residues. Germline CDR1 SGHKS, CDR2 YYEKEE (reference sequence). V lost 5 bases, J lost 4 bases, and 15 bases lay in between. The DNA for the CDR3 is TGTGCCAGCAGTTTGATGGGGCGCCGAGAGACCCAGTACTTC. Its protein product is CASSLMGRRETQYF.

A remark on this clone: One end of the junction is discordant with germline, which a read error may explain. V gene TRBV12-5 combines with J gene TRBJ1-1; a weak D match, TRBD1 (5 bases). The CDR3 is made up of 11 amino acids. The germline gives CDR1 LGHNT, CDR2 FRNRAP. Here the CDR3 reads CASGLVRARDF. The CDR3 nucleotides are TGTGCTAGTGGTTTGGTACGCGCCAGGGACTTT.

The J gene is TRBJ1-3, the V gene TRBV2; a weak D match, TRBD1 (5 bases). Per germline, CDR1 SNHLY and CDR2 FYNNEI. V lost 6 bases, J lost 3 bases, and 18 bases lay in between. CDR3 length equals 16 residues. The chain's CDR3 is CASRDQGGSFGNTIYF. CDR3 DNA: TGTGCCAGCAGGGACCAGGGAGGGAGCTTTGGAAACACCATATATTTT.

This chain uses TRBV7-2 with TRBJ1-5; D is unresolved. Per germline, CDR1 SGHTA and CDR2 FQGNSA. The CDR3 has 15 amino acids. V gave up 6 bases and J gave up 0 bases, with 12 bases separating them. CDR3: CASSLQALSNQPQHF. In nucleotides, the CDR3 is TGTGCCAGCAGTCTGCAGGCCCTTAGCAATCAGCCCCAGCATTTT.

This chain links TRBV5-1 with TRBJ1-1, with D possibly being TRBD1 (6 bases). The CDR3 is made up of 15 amino acids. Germline loops: CDR1 SGHRS, CDR2 YFSETQ. V lost 2 bases and J lost 1, with 12 bases in between. This chain's CDR3 is CASSFGGQGNTEAFF. The CDR3 bases are TGCGCCAGCAGCTTCGGGGGGCAAGGGAACACTGAAGCTTTCTTT.

This clone was picked up one time. The V and J genes are TRBV15 and TRBJ2-7; 14 nucleotides agree with TRBD2. CDR1 and CDR2 from the germline V gene are LNHNV and YYDKDF (reference sequence). Unmatched junction bases numbered 3, after V lost 5 bases and J lost 3 bases. The CDR3 is 15 residues long. The CDR3 nucleotides are TGTGCCACCAGCTTTGGGACTAGCGGGGGCTACGAGCAGTACTTC. Translating gives CATSFGTSGGYEQYF.

The chain carries TRBV5-1 and TRBJ1-2; D is undetermined. Germline values: CDR1 SGHRS, CDR2 YFSETQ. The V gene lost 2 bases and the J gene lost 8 bases, with 10 bases spanning the gap. The CDR3 is made up of 12 amino acids. As DNA, the CDR3 is TGCGCCAGCAGCTTAGCGAGGGTCGGCTACACCTTC. This sequence encodes CASSLARVGYTF.

V gene TRBV6-5 combines with J gene TRBJ2-2; the match to TRBD1 covers 7 bases. The germline gives CDR1 MNHEY, CDR2 SVGAGI. Trimming took 4 bases from V and 4 from J; bases not matched to a gene: 9. CDR3 length: 16 residues. Here the CDR3 DNA reads TGTGCCAGCAGTTCCCGACAGGGAATTGTCACCGGGGAGCTGTTTTTT. Its protein is CASSSRQGIVTGELFF.

J is TRBJ1-5 and V is TRBV28, with D maybe TRBD1 (6 bases). V lost 3 bases and J 6 bases, leaving 15 bases between the germline ends. CDR1 and CDR2 from the germline V gene are MDHEN and SYDVKM. The CDR3 has 15 residues. In DNA form, the CDR3 reads TGTGCCAGCAGTTTCTCACGCAGGGGAGTTCAGCCCCAGCATTTT. Translated: CASSFSRRGVQPQHF.

This chain connects TRBV7-2 to TRBJ2-1; a possible D gene is TRBD1 (5 bases). Trimming took off 0 bases at V and 0 bases at J, with 9 bases between the two ends. This CDR3 region has 16 residues. Germline lookup yields CDR1 SGHTA and CDR2 FQGNSA. The CDR3: CASSLALGPSYNEQFF. CDR3 bases: TGTGCCAGCAGCTTAGCGTTGGGGCCCTCCTACAATGAGCAGTTCTTC.

V is TRBV10-3 and J is TRBJ1-2; TRBD1 matches at 7 bases. CDR1 is ENHRY, CDR2 SYGVKD, per germline. The CDR3 sequence is 13 residues long. The J segment lost 3 bases and the V segment lost 5 bases, leaving 3 bases of the junction unmatched. CDR3: CAISSTGDYGYTF. In nucleotides, the CDR3 is TGTGCCATCAGTAGCACAGGGGACTATGGCTACACCTTC.

J is TRBJ2-3 and V is TRBV5-4; D not certain. This CDR3 has 16 amino acids. Looked up from germline, CDR1 is SGHNT and CDR2 is YYREEE (reference sequence). Trimming shortened V by 0 bases and J by 0 bases, and 11 bases separated the two germline ends. CDR3 nucleotide sequence: TGTGCCAGCAGCTTGGGAGCTCTGACTAGCACAGATACGCAGTATTTT. It translates to CASSLGALTSTDTQYF.

The V gene is TRBV19, the J gene TRBJ2-2; D may match TRBD1 or TRBD2 (5 bases each). V was pared by 6 bases and J by 1 base, with 15 bases between. Germline V gives CDR1 LNHDA, CDR2 SQIVND (reference sequence). This CDR3 is built from 16 residues. CDR3 nucleotide sequence: TGTGCCAGTAGCATACTAGGGGCTGGGAACACCGGGGAGCTGTTTTTT. This sequence encodes CASSILGAGNTGELFF.

This clone was seen only once. CDR3 amino acids: CASSGPREGTDTQYF. CDR3 nucleotides: TGTGCCAGCAGCGGACCGAGGGAAGGCACAGATACGCAGTATTTT. The chain has TRBV9 and TRBJ2-3; D perhaps matches TRBD2 (5 bases). The V and J ends lost 3 bases and 1 base respectively, with 12 bases between them. This CDR3 contains 15 residues. Germline assignment: CDR1 SGDLS and CDR2 YYNGEE.